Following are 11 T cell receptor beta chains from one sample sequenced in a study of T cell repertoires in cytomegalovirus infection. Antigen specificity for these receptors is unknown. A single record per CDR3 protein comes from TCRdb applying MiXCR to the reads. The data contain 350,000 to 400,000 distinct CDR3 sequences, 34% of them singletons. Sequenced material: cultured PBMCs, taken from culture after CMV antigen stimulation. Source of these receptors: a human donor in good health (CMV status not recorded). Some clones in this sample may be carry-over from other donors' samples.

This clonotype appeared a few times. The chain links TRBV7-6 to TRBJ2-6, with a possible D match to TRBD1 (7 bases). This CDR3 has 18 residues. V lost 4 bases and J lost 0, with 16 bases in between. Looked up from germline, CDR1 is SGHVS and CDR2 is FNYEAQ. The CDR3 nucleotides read TGTGCCAGCAGCTCAGGGGGACTCCCAATCTCTGGGGCCAACGTCCTGACTTTC. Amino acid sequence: CASSSGGLPISGANVLTF.

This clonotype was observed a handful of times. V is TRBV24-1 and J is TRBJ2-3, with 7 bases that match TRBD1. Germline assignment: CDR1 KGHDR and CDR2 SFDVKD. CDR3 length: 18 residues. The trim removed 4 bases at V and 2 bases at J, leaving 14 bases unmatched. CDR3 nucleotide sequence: TGTGCCACCAGTGACCCTCCAGGGGGACAGACCCACACAGATACGCAGTATTTT. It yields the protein CATSDPPGGQTHTDTQYF.

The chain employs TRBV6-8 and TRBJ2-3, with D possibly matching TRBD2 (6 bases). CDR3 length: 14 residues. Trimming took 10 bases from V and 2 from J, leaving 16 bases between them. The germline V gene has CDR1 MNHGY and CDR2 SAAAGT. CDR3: CATSPGLHTDTQYF. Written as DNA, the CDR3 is TGTGCCACCTCTCCGGGACTCCACACAGATACGCAGTATTTT.

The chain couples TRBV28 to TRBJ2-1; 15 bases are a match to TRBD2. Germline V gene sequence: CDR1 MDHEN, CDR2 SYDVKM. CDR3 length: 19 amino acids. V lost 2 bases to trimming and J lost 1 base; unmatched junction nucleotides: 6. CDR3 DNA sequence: TGTGCCAGCAGTTTAGGGACTAGCGGGAGGATTCCATCCTACAATGAGCAGTTCTTC. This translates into CASSLGTSGRIPSYNEQFF.

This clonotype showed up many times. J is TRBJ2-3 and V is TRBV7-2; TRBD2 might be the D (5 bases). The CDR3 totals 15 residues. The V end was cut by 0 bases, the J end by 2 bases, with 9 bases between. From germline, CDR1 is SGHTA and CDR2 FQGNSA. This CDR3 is CASSLARATTDTQYF. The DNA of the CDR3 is TGTGCCAGCAGCTTAGCGCGGGCCACCACAGATACGCAGTATTTT.

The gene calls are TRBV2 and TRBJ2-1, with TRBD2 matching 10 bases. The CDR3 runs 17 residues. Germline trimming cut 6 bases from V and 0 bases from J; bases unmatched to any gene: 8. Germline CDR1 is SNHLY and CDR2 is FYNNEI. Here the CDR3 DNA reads TGTGCCAGCAGCCCTCGACTAGCGGGTCCCTCCTACAATGAGCAGTTCTTC. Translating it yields CASSPRLAGPSYNEQFF. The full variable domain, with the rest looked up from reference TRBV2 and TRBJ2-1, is EPEVTQTPSHQVTQMGQEVILRCVPISNHLYFYWYRQILGQKVEFLVSFYNNEISEKSEIFDDQFSVERPDGSNFTLKIRSTKLEDSAMYFCASSPRLAGPSYNEQFFGPGTRLTVL.

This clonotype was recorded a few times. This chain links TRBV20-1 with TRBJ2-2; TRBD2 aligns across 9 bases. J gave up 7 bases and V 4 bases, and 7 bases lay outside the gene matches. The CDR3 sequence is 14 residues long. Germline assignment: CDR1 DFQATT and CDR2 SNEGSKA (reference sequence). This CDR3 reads CSAKREVRGGELFF. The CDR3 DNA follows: TGCAGTGCTAAGCGGGAGGTTAGGGGCGGGGAGCTGTTTTTT.

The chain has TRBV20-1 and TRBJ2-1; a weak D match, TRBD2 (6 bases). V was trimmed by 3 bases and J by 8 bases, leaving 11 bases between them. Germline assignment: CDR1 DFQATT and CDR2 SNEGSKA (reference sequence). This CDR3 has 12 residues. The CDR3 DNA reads TGCAGTGCTAGCGGGAGTTCGTATGAGCAGTTCTTC. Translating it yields CSASGSSYEQFF.

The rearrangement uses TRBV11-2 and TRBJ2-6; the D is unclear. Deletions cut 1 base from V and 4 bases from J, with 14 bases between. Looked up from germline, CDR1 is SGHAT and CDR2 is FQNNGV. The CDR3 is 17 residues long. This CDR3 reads CASSLAGRPRGANVLTF. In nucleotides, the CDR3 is TGTGCCAGCAGCTTAGCCGGGCGGCCCCGCGGGGCCAACGTCCTGACTTTC.

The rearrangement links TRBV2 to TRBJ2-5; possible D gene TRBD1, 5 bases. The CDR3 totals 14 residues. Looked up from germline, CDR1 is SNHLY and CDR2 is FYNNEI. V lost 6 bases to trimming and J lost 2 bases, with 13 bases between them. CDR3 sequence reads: CASRDRQTQETQYF. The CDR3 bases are TGTGCCAGCAGGGATCGACAGACGCAAGAGACCCAGTACTTC.

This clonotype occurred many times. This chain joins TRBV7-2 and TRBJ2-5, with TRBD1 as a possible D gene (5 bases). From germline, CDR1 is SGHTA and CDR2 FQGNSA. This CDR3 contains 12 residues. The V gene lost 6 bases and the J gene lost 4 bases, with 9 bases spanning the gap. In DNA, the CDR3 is TGTGCCAGCAGGGGGCTAGGAGAGACCCAGTACTTC. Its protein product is CASRGLGETQYF.